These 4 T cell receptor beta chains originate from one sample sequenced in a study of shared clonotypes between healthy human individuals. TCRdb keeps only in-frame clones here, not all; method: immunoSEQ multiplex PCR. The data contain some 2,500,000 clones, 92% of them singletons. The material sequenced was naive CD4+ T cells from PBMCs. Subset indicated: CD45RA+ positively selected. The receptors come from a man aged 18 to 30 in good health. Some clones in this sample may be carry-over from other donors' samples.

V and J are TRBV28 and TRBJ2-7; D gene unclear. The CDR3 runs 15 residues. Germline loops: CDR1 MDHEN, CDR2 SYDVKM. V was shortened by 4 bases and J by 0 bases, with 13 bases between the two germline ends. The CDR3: CASSSVGLSSYEQYF. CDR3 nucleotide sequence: TGTGCCAGCAGTTCGGTTGGATTGAGCTCCTACGAGCAGTACTTC.

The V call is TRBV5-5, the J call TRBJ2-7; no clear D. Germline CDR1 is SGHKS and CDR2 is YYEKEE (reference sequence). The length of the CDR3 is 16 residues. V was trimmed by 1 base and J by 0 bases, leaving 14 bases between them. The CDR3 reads CASSLSFSLSSYEQYF. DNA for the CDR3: TGTGCCAGCAGCTTGTCGTTTAGCCTAAGCTCCTACGAGCAGTACTTC.

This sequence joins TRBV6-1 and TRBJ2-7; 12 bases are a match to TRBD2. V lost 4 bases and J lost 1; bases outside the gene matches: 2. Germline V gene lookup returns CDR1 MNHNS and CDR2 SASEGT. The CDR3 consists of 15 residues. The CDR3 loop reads CASSGLAGASYEQYF. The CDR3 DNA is TGTGCCAGCAGTGGACTAGCGGGAGCTTCCTACGAGCAGTACTTC.

This CDR3 is CASSLPSGVETQYF. CDR3 coding DNA: TGTGCCAGCTCACTCCCGTCCGGGGTGGAGACCCAGTACTTC. The chain carries TRBV18 and TRBJ2-5; D possibly corresponds to TRBD2 (5 bases). V was clipped by 4 bases and J by 5 bases, with 14 bases between them. Germline V CDR1 and CDR2: KGHSH, LQKENI. There are 14 residues in the CDR3.